A selection of T cell receptor beta chains follows, all from one sample in a study of chemoradiotherapy in HPV16-positive cancers. Using immunoSEQ multiplex PCR, the repertoire was profiled, and TCRdb retains in-frame clones only, with some absent. The sample lists 16,000 or so clones; about three quarters were seen once. This sample was taken from a patient who underwent chemoradiotherapy. These receptors all stem from a human donor with HPV-associated anogenital cancer. Both conserved end residues are part of each CDR3. Fields, in order: J gene, clone size, V gene, D gene, CDR3 DNA, CDR3 protein. D genes are given only for firm matches. The listing skips clone size in some rows; elsewhere it reads once, few, many or a size class.

J gene: TRBJ1-2
clone size: few
V gene: TRBV2
D gene: -
CDR3 DNA: TGTGCCAGCAGTGGGGGGTCGGGCTACACCTTC
CDR3 protein: CASSGGSGYTF

J gene: TRBJ1-3
clone size: once
V gene: TRBV19
D gene: -
CDR3 DNA: TGTGCCAGTAGTATTATGCTTTCCTTTGGGGAAGGAGCTGGAAACACCATATATTTT
CDR3 protein: CASSIMLSFGEGAGNTIYF

J gene: TRBJ2-7
clone size: -
V gene: TRBV27
D gene: -
CDR3 DNA: TGTGCCAGCAGTTTAGGGGCCTCCTACGAGCAGTACTTC
CDR3 protein: CASSLGASYEQYF

J gene: TRBJ2-7
clone size: once
V gene: TRBV5-3
D gene: TRBD2
CDR3 DNA: TGTGCCAGAAGCGCCCTACTAGCGGGGGAACCCTACGAGCAGTACTTC
CDR3 protein: CARSALLAGEPYEQYF

J gene: TRBJ2-7
clone size: -
V gene: TRBV5-6
D gene: -
CDR3 DNA: TGTGCCAGCAGCCCGTCCCAGGGGATATTATCCTACGAGCAGTACTTC
CDR3 protein: CASSPSQGILSYEQYF

J gene: TRBJ2-2
clone size: -
V gene: TRBV29-1
D gene: -
CDR3 DNA: TGCAGCGTACGCATAGGGGCCCTGAACACCGGGGAGCTGTTTTTT
CDR3 protein: CSVRIGALNTGELFF

J gene: TRBJ1-2
clone size: few
V gene: TRBV4-2
D gene: -
CDR3 DNA: TGTGCCAGCAGCCAAGGACAGGCACCGAACTATGGCTACACCTTC
CDR3 protein: CASSQGQAPNYGYTF

J gene: TRBJ1-1
clone size: -
V gene: TRBV7-9
D gene: TRBD1
CDR3 DNA: TGTGCCAGCAGCCAAGGATCAGGGGGCACTGAAGCTTTCTTT
CDR3 protein: CASSQGSGGTEAFF

J gene: TRBJ2-4
clone size: -
V gene: TRBV7-8
D gene: -
CDR3 DNA: TGTGCCAGCAGCTTAGCGCCCAGGGGCCCCTTCCCCAACATTCAGTACTTC
CDR3 protein: CASSLAPRGPFPNIQYF

J gene: TRBJ1-2
clone size: few
V gene: TRBV19
D gene: -
CDR3 DNA: TGTGCCAGTAGTCTTTTTCATGGCTACACCTTC
CDR3 protein: CASSLFHGYTF

J gene: TRBJ2-7
clone size: -
V gene: TRBV2
D gene: -
CDR3 DNA: TGTGCCAGCAGCCTCACCGCCTACGAGCAGTACTTC
CDR3 protein: CASSLTAYEQYF

J gene: TRBJ1-3
clone size: -
V gene: TRBV27
D gene: -
CDR3 DNA: TGTGCCAGCAGTACCAGACGGACTGGAAACACCATATATTTT
CDR3 protein: CASSTRRTGNTIYF

J gene: TRBJ1-2
clone size: once
V gene: TRBV7-2
D gene: -
CDR3 DNA: TGTGCCAGCAGCTTAGTTCGGGGAGACTATGGCTACACCTTC
CDR3 protein: CASSLVRGDYGYTF

J gene: TRBJ2-7
clone size: -
V gene: TRBV20-1
D gene: -
CDR3 DNA: TGCAGTGCTAACGACTTCTACGAGCAGTACTTC
CDR3 protein: CSANDFYEQYF

J gene: TRBJ1-1
clone size: -
V gene: TRBV4-3
D gene: -
CDR3 DNA: TGCGCCAGCAGCCAAGAGAGGATGAACACTGAAGCTTTCTTT
CDR3 protein: CASSQERMNTEAFF

J gene: TRBJ1-2
clone size: -
V gene: TRBV7-2
D gene: -
CDR3 DNA: TGTGCCAGCAGCTTAGATGGGGTGAGGGGCTATGGCTACACCTTC
CDR3 protein: CASSLDGVRGYGYTF

J gene: TRBJ1-2
clone size: -
V gene: TRBV28
D gene: TRBD1
CDR3 DNA: TGTGCCAGCAGTCCACCCGGGACAGGAGGCTATGGCTACACCTTC
CDR3 protein: CASSPPGTGGYGYTF